What follows are 8 T cell receptor beta chains derived from one specimen sequenced in a study of blood T cell repertoires in COVID-19. Clones were sequenced by immunoSEQ multiplex PCR, and TCRdb holds only the in-frame ones, with some missing. This table has about 250,000 clones, around 87% appearing once. Material: PBMCs or T cells enriched from blood (not recorded which). These receptors were collected from a young woman who had recovered from COVID-19.

The chain has TRBV27 and TRBJ1-2; D might be TRBD1 (5 bases). CDR1 and CDR2 from the germline V gene are MNHEY and SMNVEV (reference sequence). The CDR3 loop spans 12 amino acids. Trimming removed 6 bases at V and 3 bases at J, with 8 bases between. For the CDR3, the DNA is TGTGCCAGCAGGGGGCTAGACTATGGCTACACCTTC. Amino acid sequence: CASRGLDYGYTF.

The chain joins TRBV3-1 (or the pseudogene TRBV3-2) to TRBJ2-3, with 8 bases lining up with TRBD2. The CDR3 is made up of 17 amino acids. The V and J ends lost 3 bases and 4 bases, in that order; junction bases with no gene match: 12. Germline-derived CDR1 and CDR2 are LGHDT and YNNKEL (reference sequence). In DNA form, the CDR3 reads TGTGCCAGCAGCCAGAGAGGTGGCGGGGGGTTGGCAGATACGCAGTATTTT. It translates to CASSQRGGGGLADTQYF.

The gene calls are TRBV5-4 and TRBJ2-5; D call uncertain. The CDR3 has 13 amino acids. Germline loops: CDR1 SGHNT, CDR2 YYREEE (reference sequence). Trimming took off 2 bases at V and 3 bases at J, with 8 bases between the two ends. The CDR3 spells CASSFQVEETQYF. The CDR3 bases are TGTGCCAGCAGCTTCCAGGTAGAAGAGACCCAGTACTTC. The full variable domain, its missing parts supplied by reference TRBV5-4 and TRBJ2-5, is ETGVTQSPTHLIKTRGQQVTLRCSSQSGHNTVSWYQQALGQGPQFIFQYYREEENGRGNFPPRFSGLQFPNYSSELNVNALELDDSALYLCASSFQVEETQYFGPGTRLLVL.

The rearrangement uses TRBV4-1 and TRBJ1-5; TRBD1 might be the D (5 bases). The CDR3 contains 17 residues. The germline V gene has CDR1 MGHRA and CDR2 YSYEKL. V lost 0 bases to trimming and J lost 0 bases, with 12 bases between them. The DNA for the CDR3 is TGCGCCAGCAGCCAAGATCTGGGGCGGTCTAGCAATCAGCCCCAGCATTTT. This gives the protein CASSQDLGRSSNQPQHF.

The rearrangement joins TRBV24-1 to TRBJ1-2, with 9 bases identical to TRBD1. Trimming took 3 bases from V and 5 from J; bases not matched to a gene: 6. CDR1 and CDR2 from the germline V gene are KGHDR and SFDVKD. The CDR3 is 15 amino acids. The DNA for the CDR3 is TGTGCCACCAGTGATGGCGGGACAGGGCTATATGGCTACACCTTC. Translated: CATSDGGTGLYGYTF.

The chain employs TRBV30 and TRBJ1-2; tentatively, D is TRBD1 (5 bases). CDR3 length equals 15 residues. The germline CDR1 and CDR2 sequences are GTSNPN and SVGIG (reference sequence). The V end was cut by 2 bases, the J end by 1 base, with 14 bases between. CDR3: CAWSRRQWNNYGYTF. In DNA form, the CDR3 reads TGTGCCTGGAGTCGTAGACAGTGGAATAACTATGGCTACACCTTC. The complete variable domain, with remaining parts taken from reference TRBV30 and TRBJ1-2, reads SQTIHQWPATLVQPVGSPLSLECTVEGTSNPNLYWYRQAAGRGLQLLFYSVGIGQISSEVPQNLSASRPQDRQFILSSKKLLLSDSGFYLCAWSRRQWNNYGYTFGSGTRLTVV.

The CDR3 DNA follows: TGTGCCAGTGGACAGGGGGGTTTCACCGGGGAGCTGTTTTTT. This encodes CASGQGGFTGELFF. The chain carries TRBV19 and TRBJ2-2, with TRBD1 matching over 10 bases. Germline CDR1 reads LNHDA; CDR2 reads SQIVND (reference sequence). The CDR3 has 14 residues. J lost 4 bases, V lost 8 bases, and 4 bases had no gene match.

This sequence joins TRBV5-6 and TRBJ1-2, with D unresolved. Deletions cut 4 bases from V and 3 bases from J, with 16 bases between. Germline-derived CDR1 and CDR2 are SGHDT and YYEEEE. This CDR3 region has 15 residues. The CDR3 region has the DNA TGTGCCAGCAGCACCCCGGGGATCTCGCACTATGGCTACACCTTC. Encoded protein: CASSTPGISHYGYTF.